This T cell receptor (beta chain) was captured by sequencing in a study of cytomegalovirus exposure and HLA in healthy donors. Study observations and caveats: The majority of TCR sequences were rare, yet some public TCRs appeared in many donors. As confirmed in vitro, a few CMV-associated chains were specific for CMV antigens. That first-cohort TCR clusters tended to co-occur in the 95 to 150 validation repertoires was found in a later analysis. Reports indicated that the classifier achieved high specificity and sensitivity in diagnosing cytomegalovirus status.

Remarks on this clone: Its antigen is not known.

Measured with immunoSEQ multiplex PCR; TCRdb has only the in-frame clones, and not every one. The profile shows roughly 130,000 clones, about 90% of them singletons. This CDR3 has 14 residues. Trimming removed 4 bases from V and 9 bases from J; junction bases left unmatched: 7. Germline V lookup: CDR1 SGHRS, CDR2 YFSETQ. What was sequenced was PBMCs. This chain links TRBV5-1 with TRBJ2-1; TRBD2 matches at 10 bases. The TCR originated in a man aged 25 to 40 in good health and CMV-seronegative. This chain's CDR3 is CASSPQAGGGEQFF. CDR3 nucleotide sequence: TGCGCCAGCAGCCCCCAAGCGGGAGGGGGTGAGCAGTTCTTC.